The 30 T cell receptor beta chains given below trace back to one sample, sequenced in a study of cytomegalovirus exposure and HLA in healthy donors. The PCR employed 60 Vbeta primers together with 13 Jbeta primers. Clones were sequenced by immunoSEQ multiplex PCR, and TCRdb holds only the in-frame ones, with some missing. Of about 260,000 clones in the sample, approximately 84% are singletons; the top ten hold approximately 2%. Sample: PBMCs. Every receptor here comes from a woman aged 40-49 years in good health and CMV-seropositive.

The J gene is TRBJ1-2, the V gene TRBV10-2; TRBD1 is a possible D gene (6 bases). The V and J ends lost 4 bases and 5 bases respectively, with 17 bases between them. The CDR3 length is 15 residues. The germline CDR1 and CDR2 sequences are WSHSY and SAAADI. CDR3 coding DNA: TGCGCCAGCAGTGGAGAGGTCGGGAGGGGGTATGGCTACACCTTC. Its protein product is CASSGEVGRGYGYTF.

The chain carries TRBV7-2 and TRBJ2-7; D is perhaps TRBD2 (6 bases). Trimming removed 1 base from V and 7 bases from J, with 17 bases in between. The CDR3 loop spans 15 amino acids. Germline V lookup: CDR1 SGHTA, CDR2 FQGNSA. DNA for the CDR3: TGTGCCAGCAGCTTAGTCGGGACTCCACGCTGGGAGCAGTACTTC. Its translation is CASSLVGTPRWEQYF.

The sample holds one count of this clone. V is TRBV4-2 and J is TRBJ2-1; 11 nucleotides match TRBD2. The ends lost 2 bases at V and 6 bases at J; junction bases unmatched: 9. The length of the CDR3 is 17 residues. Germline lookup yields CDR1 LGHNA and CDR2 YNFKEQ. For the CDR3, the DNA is TGTGCCAGCAGCCAATATCTAGCGGGAGGAACAGGCAATGAGCAGTTCTTC. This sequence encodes CASSQYLAGGTGNEQFF.

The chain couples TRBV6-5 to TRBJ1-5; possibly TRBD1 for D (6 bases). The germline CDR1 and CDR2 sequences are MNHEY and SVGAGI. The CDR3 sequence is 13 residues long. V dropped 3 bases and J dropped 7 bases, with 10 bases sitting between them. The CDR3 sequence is CASSYRGGQPQHF. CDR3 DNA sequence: TGTGCCAGCAGTTATCGAGGGGGACAGCCCCAGCATTTT.

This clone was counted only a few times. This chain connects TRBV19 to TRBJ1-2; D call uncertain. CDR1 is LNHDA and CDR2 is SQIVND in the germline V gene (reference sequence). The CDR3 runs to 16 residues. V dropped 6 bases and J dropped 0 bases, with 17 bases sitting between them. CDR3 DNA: TGTGCCAGTAGACTCATCGGGGAGGCCCCTAACTATGGCTACACCTTC. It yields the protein CASRLIGEAPNYGYTF.

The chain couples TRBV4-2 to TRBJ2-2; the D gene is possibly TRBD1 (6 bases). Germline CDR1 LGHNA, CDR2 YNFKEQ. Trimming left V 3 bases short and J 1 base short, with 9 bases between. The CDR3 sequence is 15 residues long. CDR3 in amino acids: CASSHWGQNTGELFF. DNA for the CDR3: TGTGCCAGCAGCCATTGGGGACAGAACACCGGGGAGCTGTTTTTT.

The CDR3 here is CASSPGTVLYEQYF. CDR3 nucleotides: TGTGCCAGCTCACCCGGAACAGTCCTCTACGAGCAGTACTTC. This chain joins TRBV18 and TRBJ2-7; D gene uncertain. This CDR3 has 14 residues. The V end lost 3 bases, the J end lost 3 bases, and 12 bases lay between the germline ends. CDR1 KGHSH and CDR2 LQKENI come from the germline V gene. The complete variable domain, with remaining parts taken from reference TRBV18 and TRBJ2-7, reads NAGVMQNPRHLVRRRGQEARLRCSPMKGHSHVYWYRQLPEEGLKFMVYLQKENIIDESGMPKERFSAEFPKEGPSILRIQQVVRGDSAAYFCASSPGTVLYEQYFGPGTRLTVT.

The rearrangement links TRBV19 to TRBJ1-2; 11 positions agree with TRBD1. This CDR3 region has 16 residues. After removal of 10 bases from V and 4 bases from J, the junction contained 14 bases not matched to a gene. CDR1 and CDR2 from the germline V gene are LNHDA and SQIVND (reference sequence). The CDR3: CATRSSPGTGGYGYTF. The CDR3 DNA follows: TGTGCCACCAGGAGTAGCCCCGGGACAGGGGGCTATGGCTACACCTTC. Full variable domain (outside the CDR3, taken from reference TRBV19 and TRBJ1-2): DGGITQSPKYLFRKEGQNVTLSCEQNLNHDAMYWYRQDPGQGLRLIYYSQIVNDFQKGDIAEGYSVSREKKESFPLTVTSAQKNPTAFYLCATRSSPGTGGYGYTFGSGTRLTVV.

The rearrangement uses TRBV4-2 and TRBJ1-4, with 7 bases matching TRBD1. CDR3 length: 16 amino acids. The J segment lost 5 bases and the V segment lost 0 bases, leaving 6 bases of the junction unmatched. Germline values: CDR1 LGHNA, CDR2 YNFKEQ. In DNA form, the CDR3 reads TGTGCCAGCAGCCAAGAGACCGGGACAGCAAATGAAAAACTGTTTTTT. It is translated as CASSQETGTANEKLFF.

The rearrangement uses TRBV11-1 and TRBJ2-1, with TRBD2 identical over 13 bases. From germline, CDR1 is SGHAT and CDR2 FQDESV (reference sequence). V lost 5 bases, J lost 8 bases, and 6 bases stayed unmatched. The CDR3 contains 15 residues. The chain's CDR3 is CASSGRLAGGYEQFF. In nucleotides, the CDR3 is TGTGCCAGCAGCGGCCGACTAGCGGGAGGTTATGAGCAGTTCTTC.

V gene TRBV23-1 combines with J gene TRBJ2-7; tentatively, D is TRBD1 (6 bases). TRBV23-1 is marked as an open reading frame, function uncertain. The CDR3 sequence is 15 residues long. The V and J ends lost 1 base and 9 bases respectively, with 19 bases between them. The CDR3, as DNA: TGCGCCAGCAGTCAATGTCAAGAGTCAGGGGTCGGGCAGTACTTC. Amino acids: CASSQCQESGVGQYF.

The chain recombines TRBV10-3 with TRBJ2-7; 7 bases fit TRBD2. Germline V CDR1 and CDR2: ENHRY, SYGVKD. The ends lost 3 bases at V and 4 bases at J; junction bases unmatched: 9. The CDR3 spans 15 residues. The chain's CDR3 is CAISEGPKGGYEQYF. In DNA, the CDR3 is TGTGCCATCAGTGAAGGCCCCAAGGGAGGGTACGAGCAGTACTTC.

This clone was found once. The CDR3 bases are TGTGCCTGGAGTGCGACAGGGAAGCGCACAGATACGCAGTATTTT. This sequence encodes CAWSATGKRTDTQYF. The rearrangement uses TRBV30 and TRBJ2-3, with TRBD1 matching over 7 bases. Germline assignment: CDR1 GTSNPN and CDR2 SVGIG (reference sequence). The V and J ends lost 1 base and 1 base, in that order; junction bases with no gene match: 5. The length of the CDR3 is 15 residues. Complete variable domain (other parts from reference TRBV30 and TRBJ2-3): SQTIHQWPATLVQPVGSPLSLECTVEGTSNPNLYWYRQAAGRGLQLLFYSVGIGQISSEVPQNLSASRPQDRQFILSSKKLLLSDSGFYLCAWSATGKRTDTQYFGPGTRLTVL.

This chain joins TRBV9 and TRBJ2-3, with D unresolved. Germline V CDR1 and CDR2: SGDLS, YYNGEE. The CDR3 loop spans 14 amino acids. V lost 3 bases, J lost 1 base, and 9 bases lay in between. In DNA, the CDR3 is TGTGCCAGCAGCGGTCTAGGTCGCACAGATACGCAGTATTTT. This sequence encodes CASSGLGRTDTQYF.

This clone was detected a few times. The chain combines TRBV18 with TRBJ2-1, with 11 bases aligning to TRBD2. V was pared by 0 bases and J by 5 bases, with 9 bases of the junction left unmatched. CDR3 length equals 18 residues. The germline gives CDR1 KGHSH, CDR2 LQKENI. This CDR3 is CASSPPRQTSGIDNEQFF. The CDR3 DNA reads TGTGCCAGCTCACCACCCCGACAGACTAGCGGGATAGACAATGAGCAGTTCTTC.

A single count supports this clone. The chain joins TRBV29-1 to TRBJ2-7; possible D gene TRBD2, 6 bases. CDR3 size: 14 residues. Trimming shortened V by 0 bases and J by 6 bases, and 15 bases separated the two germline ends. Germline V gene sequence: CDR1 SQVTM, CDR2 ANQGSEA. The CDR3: CSVEDTRRGGEQYF. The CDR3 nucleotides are TGCAGCGTTGAAGATACCCGGAGGGGAGGCGAGCAGTACTTC.

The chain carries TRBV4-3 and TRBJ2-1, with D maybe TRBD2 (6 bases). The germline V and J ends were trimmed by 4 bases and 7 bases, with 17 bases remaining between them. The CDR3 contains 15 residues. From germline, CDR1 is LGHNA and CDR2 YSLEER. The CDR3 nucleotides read TGCGCCAGCAGCCCAACCTTGACTAGTCAAAATGAGCAGTTCTTC. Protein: CASSPTLTSQNEQFF.

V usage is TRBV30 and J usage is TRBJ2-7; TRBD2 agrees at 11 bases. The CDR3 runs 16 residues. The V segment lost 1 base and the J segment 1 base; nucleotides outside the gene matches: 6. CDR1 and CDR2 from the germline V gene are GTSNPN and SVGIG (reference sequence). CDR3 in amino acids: CAWSARLAGGSYEQYF. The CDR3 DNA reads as TGTGCCTGGAGTGCAAGATTAGCGGGGGGGTCCTACGAGCAGTACTTC.

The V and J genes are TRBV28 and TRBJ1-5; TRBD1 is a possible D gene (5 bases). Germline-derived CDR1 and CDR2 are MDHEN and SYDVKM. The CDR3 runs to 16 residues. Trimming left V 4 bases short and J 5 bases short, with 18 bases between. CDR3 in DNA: TGTGCCAGCAGTTCAGGGTTCTCAGTGAGCTATCAGCCCCAGCATTTT. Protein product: CASSSGFSVSYQPQHF.

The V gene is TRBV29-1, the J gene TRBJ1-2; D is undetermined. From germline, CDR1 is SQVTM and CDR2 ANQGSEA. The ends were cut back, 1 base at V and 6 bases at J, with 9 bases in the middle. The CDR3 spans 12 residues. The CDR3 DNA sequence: TGCAGCGTTGAAGGGGTAGGAGATGGCTACACCTTC. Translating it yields CSVEGVGDGYTF.

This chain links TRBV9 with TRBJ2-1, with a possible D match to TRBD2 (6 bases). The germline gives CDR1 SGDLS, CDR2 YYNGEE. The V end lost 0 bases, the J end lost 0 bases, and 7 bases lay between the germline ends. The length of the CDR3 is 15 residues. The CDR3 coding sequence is TGTGCCAGCAGCGTAGTCGGGAGCTCCTACAATGAGCAGTTCTTC. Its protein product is CASSVVGSSYNEQFF. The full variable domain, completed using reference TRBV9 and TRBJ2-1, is DSGVTQTPKHLITATGQRVTLRCSPRSGDLSVYWYQQSLDQGLQFLIQYYNGEERAKGNILERFSAQQFPDLHSELNLSSLELGDSALYFCASSVVGSSYNEQFFGPGTRLTVL.

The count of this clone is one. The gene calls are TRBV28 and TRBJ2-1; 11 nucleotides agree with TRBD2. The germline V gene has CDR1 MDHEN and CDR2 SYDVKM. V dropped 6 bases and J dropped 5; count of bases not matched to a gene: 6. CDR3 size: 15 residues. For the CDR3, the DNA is TGTGCCAGCAGCGGCGGGACTAGCGGAAACAATGAGCAGTTCTTC. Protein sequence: CASSGGTSGNNEQFF.

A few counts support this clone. The CDR3 loop reads CASSDHSGGTYGYTF. The CDR3 DNA is TGTGCCAGCAGTGACCACTCCGGAGGGACCTATGGCTACACCTTC. J is TRBJ1-2 and V is TRBV25-1; TRBD1 is a possible D gene (5 bases). V was shortened by 3 bases and J by 4 bases, with 15 bases between the two germline ends. CDR3 length: 15 amino acids. CDR1 is MGHDK, CDR2 SYGVNS, per germline.

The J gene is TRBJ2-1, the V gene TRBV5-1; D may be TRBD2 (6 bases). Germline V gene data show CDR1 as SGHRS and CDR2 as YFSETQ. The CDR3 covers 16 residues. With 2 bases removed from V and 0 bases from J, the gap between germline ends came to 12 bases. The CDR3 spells CASSFTTSSSYNEQFF. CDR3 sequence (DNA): TGCGCCAGCAGCTTCACAACTAGCAGCTCCTACAATGAGCAGTTCTTC. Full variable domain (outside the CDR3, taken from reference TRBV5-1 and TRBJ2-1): KAGVTQTPRYLIKTRGQQVTLSCSPISGHRSVSWYQQTPGQGLQFLFEYFSETQRNKGNFPGRFSGRQFSNSRSEMNVSTLELGDSALYLCASSFTTSSSYNEQFFGPGTRLTVL.

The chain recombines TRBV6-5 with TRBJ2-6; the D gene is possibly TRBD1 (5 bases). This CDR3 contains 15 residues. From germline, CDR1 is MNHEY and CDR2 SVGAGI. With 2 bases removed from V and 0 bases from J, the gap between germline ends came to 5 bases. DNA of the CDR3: TGTGCCAGCAGTTACCAGGGCTCTGGGGCCAACGTCCTGACTTTC. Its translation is CASSYQGSGANVLTF.

The CDR3 DNA reads TGTGCCAGCAGCCTCCGGGACAGAGACACCGGGGAGCTGTTTTTT. Translated: CASSLRDRDTGELFF. The genes are TRBV7-6 and TRBJ2-2; 7 bases align to TRBD1. The CDR3 runs 15 residues. Germline lookup yields CDR1 SGHVS and CDR2 FNYEAQ. The ends lost 5 bases at V and 3 bases at J; junction bases unmatched: 6.

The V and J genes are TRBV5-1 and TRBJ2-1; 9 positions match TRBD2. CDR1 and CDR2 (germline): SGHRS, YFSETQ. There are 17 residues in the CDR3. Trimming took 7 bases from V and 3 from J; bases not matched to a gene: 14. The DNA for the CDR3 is TGCGCCAGCGGTTATTCCGGGACTAGCTGGAGCTACAATGAGCAGTTCTTC. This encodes CASGYSGTSWSYNEQFF.

Here the CDR3 DNA reads TGTGCCAGCTCACCACTTAGAGGACTAGTTCCTTATGAGCAGTACTTC. It codes for CASSPLRGLVPYEQYF. The chain carries TRBV18 and TRBJ2-5; TRBD2 matches at 7 bases. This CDR3 spans 16 amino acids. Germline CDR1 is KGHSH and CDR2 is LQKENI. With V trimmed by 1 base and J by 11 bases, 16 bases remained unmatched.

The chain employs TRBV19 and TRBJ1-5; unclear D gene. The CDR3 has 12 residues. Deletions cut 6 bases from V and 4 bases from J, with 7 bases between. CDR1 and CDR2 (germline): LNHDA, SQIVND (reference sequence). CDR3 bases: TGTGCCAGTAGGGCGGAGAATCAGCCCCAGCATTTT. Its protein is CASRAENQPQHF.

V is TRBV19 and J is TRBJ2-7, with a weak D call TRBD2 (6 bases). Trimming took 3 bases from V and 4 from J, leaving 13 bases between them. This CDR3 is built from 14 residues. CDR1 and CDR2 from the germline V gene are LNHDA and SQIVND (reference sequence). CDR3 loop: CASSIGGGGYEQYF. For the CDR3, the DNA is TGTGCCAGTAGTATCGGGGGAGGAGGGTACGAGCAGTACTTC.